The present T cell receptor (beta chain) was sequenced within a study of T cells in Graves' hyperthyroidism and ophthalmopathy. Turning to the study itself: Sampling of peripheral blood happened at initial diagnosis, prior to any treatment. Study findings and constraints: The authors' 13 V-J model separated ophthalmopathy from stable hyperthyroidism.

Diagnosing involved the use of clinical symptoms, serum thyroxine and TRAb, thyroid ultrasound and orbital computed tomography. Fresh peripheral blood, roughly 9.6 ml, was the source of the PBMCs. With respect to this clonotype: Its antigen is not known.

Germline V gene data show CDR1 as DFQATT and CDR2 as SNEGSKA (reference sequence). J was trimmed by 1 base and V by 5 bases; bases with no gene match: 12. This CDR3 is 17 amino acids long. RNA transcripts were the template for amplifying TCR beta CDR3 regions. TCR CDR3 underwent first-round RT-PCR with the HTBI primer set. Each CDR3 protein is one row after TCRdb ran MiXCR on the multiplex PCR reads. The data show about 560,000 distinct CDR3 sequences, 16% seen once. Material for sequencing was blood. This TCR was sampled from a woman aged 18-29 years with Graves' hyperthyroidism. The V gene is TRBV20-1, the J gene TRBJ1-5, with 9 bases lining up with TRBD1. CDR3 protein: CSALGTGWVTSNQPQHF. The CDR3 bases are TGCAGTGCTCTCGGGACAGGGTGGGTGACGAGCAATCAGCCCCAGCATTTT.